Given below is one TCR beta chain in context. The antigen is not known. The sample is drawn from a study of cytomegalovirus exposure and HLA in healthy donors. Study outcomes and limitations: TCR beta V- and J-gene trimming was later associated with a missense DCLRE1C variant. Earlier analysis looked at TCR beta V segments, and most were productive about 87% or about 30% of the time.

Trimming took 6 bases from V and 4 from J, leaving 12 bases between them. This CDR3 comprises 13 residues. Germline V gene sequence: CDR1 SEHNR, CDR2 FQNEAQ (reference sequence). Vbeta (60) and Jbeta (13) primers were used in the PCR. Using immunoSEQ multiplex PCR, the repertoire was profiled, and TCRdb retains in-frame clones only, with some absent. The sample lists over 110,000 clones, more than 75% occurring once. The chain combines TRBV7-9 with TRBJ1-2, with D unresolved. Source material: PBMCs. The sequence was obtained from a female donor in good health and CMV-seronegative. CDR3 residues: CASSKADFYGYTF. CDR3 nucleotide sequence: TGTGCCAGCAGTAAGGCAGACTTCTATGGCTACACCTTC.